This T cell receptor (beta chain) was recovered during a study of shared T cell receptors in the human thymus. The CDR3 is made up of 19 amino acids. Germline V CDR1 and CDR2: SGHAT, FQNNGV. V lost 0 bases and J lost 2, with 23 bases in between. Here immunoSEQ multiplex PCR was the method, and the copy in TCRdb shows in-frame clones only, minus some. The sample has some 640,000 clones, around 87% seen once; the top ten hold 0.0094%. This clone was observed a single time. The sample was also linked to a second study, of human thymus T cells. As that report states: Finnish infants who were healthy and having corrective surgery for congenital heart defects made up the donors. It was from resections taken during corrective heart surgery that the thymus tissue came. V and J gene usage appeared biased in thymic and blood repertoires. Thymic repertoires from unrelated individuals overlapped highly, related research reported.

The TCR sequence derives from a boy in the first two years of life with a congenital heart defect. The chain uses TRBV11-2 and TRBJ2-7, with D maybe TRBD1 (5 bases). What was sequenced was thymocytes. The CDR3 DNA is TGTGCCAGCAGCTTAGATGGGTCGCGGCAGGGCGGATCGACCTACGAGCAGTACTTC. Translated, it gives CASSLDGSRQGGSTYEQYF.